The 21 T cell receptor beta chains reported below all come from one sample, sequenced in a study of T cell changes during pregnancy in multiple sclerosis (dated by TCRdb to between 2018 and 2020). Library preparation used the immunoSEQ multiplex PCR assay. TCRdb holds this immuneACCESS table with in-frame rearrangements only. Some clones are missing; in checked studies, unresolved V genes explain under half, and the rest has no known cause. For this sample the table gives around 36,000 clones, of which roughly 92% were detected only once. 0.95% to 1.5% of the sample rests with the top ten. The input for sequencing was peripheral blood, taken before pregnancy. The receptors shown here come from a female donor with multiple sclerosis, enrolled in a pregnancy study.

The chain is built from TRBV11-2 and TRBJ2-7; 7 nucleotides match TRBD1. Germline loops: CDR1 SGHAT, CDR2 FQNNGV. The CDR3 covers 11 residues. J lost 11 bases, V lost 8 bases, and 9 bases had no gene match. The CDR3 reads CASGQAPKEYF. The CDR3 DNA reads TGTGCCAGCGGACAGGCACCGAAGGAGTACTTC.

This chain uses TRBV27 with TRBJ2-2; TRBD1 aligns across 8 bases. The V segment lost 5 bases and the J segment 6 bases; nucleotides outside the gene matches: 11. Germline lookup yields CDR1 MNHEY and CDR2 SMNVEV (reference sequence). CDR3 size: 16 residues. The CDR3 loop reads CASSPRQGLVPGELFF. The CDR3 region has the DNA TGTGCCAGCAGTCCCAGACAGGGGTTAGTTCCCGGGGAGCTGTTTTTT.

The table lists this clone with a few counts. V is TRBV7-3 and J is TRBJ2-7; 10 bases are shared with TRBD1. Germline V gives CDR1 SGHTA, CDR2 FQGTGA. The CDR3 is made up of 15 amino acids. The trim removed 5 bases at V and 5 bases at J, leaving 9 bases unmatched. The CDR3 loop is CASSASGQGTHEQYF. CDR3 DNA sequence: TGTGCCAGCAGCGCGTCGGGACAGGGGACCCACGAGCAGTACTTC.

The genes are TRBV30 and TRBJ1-1, with 7 bases aligning to TRBD1. CDR1 and CDR2 (germline): GTSNPN, SVGIG (reference sequence). The CDR3 covers 16 residues. The V segment lost 5 bases and the J segment 0 bases; nucleotides outside the gene matches: 12. The CDR3 sequence: CAWDRRDRGMNTEAFF. In DNA form, the CDR3 reads TGTGCCTGGGATAGACGGGACAGAGGGATGAACACTGAAGCTTTCTTT.

This chain uses TRBV19 with TRBJ2-3; 7 bases match TRBD1. Germline CDR1 LNHDA, CDR2 SQIVND (reference sequence). With V trimmed by 5 bases and J by 5 bases, 10 bases remained unmatched. The CDR3 length is 15 residues. The DNA for the CDR3 is TGTGCCAGTAGTTCACCGGGACAGTCTCAAGATACGCAGTATTTT. It yields the protein CASSSPGQSQDTQYF.

In DNA, the CDR3 is TGTGCCAGCAGCCCTAGACAGGGTAATGCTGAAGCTTTCTTT. This encodes CASSPRQGNAEAFF. This chain uses TRBV2 with TRBJ1-1; 7 bases are shared with TRBD1. The CDR3 sequence is 14 residues long. Germline CDR1 and CDR2: SNHLY and FYNNEI. V lost 6 bases, J lost 6 bases, and 10 bases stayed unmatched.

The chain recombines TRBV5-1 with TRBJ2-7; 8 bases map to TRBD1. The CDR3 consists of 14 residues. The V gene end was trimmed by 6 bases and the J gene end by 3 bases; junction bases not matched to a gene: 8. Germline V gene sequence: CDR1 SGHRS, CDR2 YFSETQ. The CDR3 bases are TGCGCCAGCACCCTGGACAGGGAGTACTACGAGCAGTACTTC. Its protein product is CASTLDREYYEQYF.

V gene TRBV5-1 combines with J gene TRBJ2-3; TRBD2 agrees at 16 bases. Germline V CDR1 and CDR2: SGHRS, YFSETQ. J was trimmed by 3 bases and V by 3 bases; bases with no gene match: 7. The CDR3 consists of 18 residues. The CDR3 nucleotides are TGCGCCAGCAGCTCGGGACTAGCGGGAGGGCCGGCAACAGATACGCAGTATTTT. Protein sequence: CASSSGLAGGPATDTQYF. The whole variable domain, filled in from reference TRBV5-1 and TRBJ2-3, reads KAGVTQTPRYLIKTRGQQVTLSCSPISGHRSVSWYQQTPGQGLQFLFEYFSETQRNKGNFPGRFSGRQFSNSRSEMNVSTLELGDSALYLCASSSGLAGGPATDTQYFGPGTRLTVL.

The chain combines TRBV6-6 with TRBJ2-7; D perhaps matches TRBD1 (6 bases). Germline V gene lookup returns CDR1 MNHNY and CDR2 SVGAGI (reference sequence). The CDR3 has 14 amino acids. V gave up 1 base and J gave up 4 bases, with 11 bases separating them. In DNA form, the CDR3 reads TGTGCCAGCAGTTACTTAGGACAGCCTTACGAGCAGTACTTC. Its translation: CASSYLGQPYEQYF.

This chain links TRBV5-1 with TRBJ2-7; TRBD1 is a possible D gene (6 bases). The CDR3 loop spans 16 amino acids. The V end lost 2 bases, the J end lost 2 bases, and 17 bases lay between the germline ends. Germline CDR1 SGHRS, CDR2 YFSETQ. This CDR3 reads CASSFGVRTDTYEQYF. The CDR3 DNA is TGCGCCAGCAGCTTTGGTGTTCGGACAGACACCTACGAGCAGTACTTC.

This clone was observed a few times. V usage is TRBV4-2 and J usage is TRBJ2-7; possible D gene TRBD2, 6 bases. This CDR3 is built from 16 residues. Trimming shortened V by 0 bases and J by 6 bases, and 18 bases separated the two germline ends. Germline assignment: CDR1 LGHNA and CDR2 YNFKEQ. CDR3 region: CASSQDQVGLAPEQYF. The CDR3, as DNA: TGTGCCAGCAGCCAAGATCAGGTGGGACTTGCACCCGAGCAGTACTTC.

This clone was detected once. The J gene is TRBJ2-7, the V gene TRBV6-6, with D maybe TRBD1 (5 bases). Trimming pared 5 bases from V and 6 bases from J, leaving 20 bases between. Germline lookup yields CDR1 MNHNY and CDR2 SVGAGI (reference sequence). CDR3 length: 15 amino acids. The CDR3 nucleotides are TGTGCCAGCAGTACGACCGGTTGGACAAGTCGCGAGCAGTACTTC. Translated, it gives CASSTTGWTSREQYF.

The rearrangement uses TRBV29-1 and TRBJ2-6; possible D gene TRBD1, 5 bases. V was cut by 4 bases and J by 4 bases, with 8 bases left in between. This CDR3 comprises 13 residues. Germline values: CDR1 SQVTM, CDR2 ANQGSEA. The CDR3 sequence is CSVVRAGANVLTF. The DNA of the CDR3 is TGCAGCGTTGTCAGGGCCGGGGCCAACGTCCTGACTTTC.

The CDR3, as DNA: TGTGCCAGCAGCCCCGACGGGGACACTGAAGCTTTCTTT. The encoded protein is CASSPDGDTEAFF. The chain is built from TRBV7-6 and TRBJ1-1; D gene ambiguous. Germline-derived CDR1 and CDR2 are SGHVS and FNYEAQ. There are 13 residues in the CDR3. The V and J ends lost 5 bases and 3 bases respectively, with 10 bases between them.

The chain carries TRBV4-3 and TRBJ2-2; D perhaps matches TRBD2 (5 bases). The V gene's germline CDR1 is LGHNA and CDR2 YSLEER. The CDR3 is 18 residues long. The V end was cut by 1 base, the J end by 1 base, with 16 bases between. The CDR3 loop is CASSQVRGGSLNTGELFF. CDR3 sequence (DNA): TGCGCCAGCAGCCAAGTTCGGGGTGGTAGTCTGAACACCGGGGAGCTGTTTTTT.

This sequence joins TRBV10-1 and TRBJ1-2, with D possibly TRBD1 on 6 matching bases. Per germline, CDR1 WNHNN and CDR2 SYGVQD (reference sequence). Trimming pared 4 bases from V and 5 bases from J, leaving 11 bases between. The CDR3 length is 13 residues. The CDR3 DNA reads TGCGCCAGCAGTGCCCGGACAGAATATGGCTACACCTTC. It is translated as CASSARTEYGYTF.

The chain uses TRBV2 and TRBJ1-5, with a tentative D call TRBD1 (6 bases). The germline V gene has CDR1 SNHLY and CDR2 FYNNEI. The CDR3 loop spans 15 amino acids. Between the trimmed V and J ends, which lost 6 bases and 0 bases, there was a span of 12 bases. CDR3 nucleotide sequence: TGTGCCAGCAGCGGAGGACAGTATAGCAATCAGCCCCAGCATTTT. This codes for CASSGGQYSNQPQHF.

The rearrangement links TRBV11-1 to TRBJ1-4, with D hard to call. This CDR3 has 17 amino acids. V was clipped by 5 bases and J by 5 bases, with 21 bases between them. Germline CDR1 and CDR2: SGHAT and FQDESV (reference sequence). Here the CDR3 DNA reads TGTGCCAGCAGCGTATCTTCGCAGACATTTTCAAATGAAAAACTGTTTTTT. Protein sequence: CASSVSSQTFSNEKLFF.

The J gene is TRBJ2-3, the V gene TRBV5-1; D is undetermined. CDR1 and CDR2 from the germline V gene are SGHRS and YFSETQ. This CDR3 contains 14 residues. V lost 3 bases to trimming and J lost 4 bases, with 12 bases between them. For the CDR3, the DNA is TGCGCCAGCAGCTCCGGAGTAGACGCAGATACGCAGTATTTT. Translated, it gives CASSSGVDADTQYF.

The rearrangement joins TRBV29-1 to TRBJ2-1, with 7 bases matching TRBD1. Germline-derived CDR1 and CDR2 are SQVTM and ANQGSEA. V dropped 4 bases and J dropped 3; count of bases not matched to a gene: 9. The CDR3 runs to 15 residues. Here the CDR3 DNA reads TGCAGCGTTGGCCGGACAGGTTTCGGCTACAATGAGCAGTTCTTC. Its translation is CSVGRTGFGYNEQFF.

V and J are TRBV10-3 and TRBJ1-1, with 9 bases identical to TRBD1. Germline trimming cut 5 bases from V and 0 bases from J; bases unmatched to any gene: 7. CDR3 length: 16 amino acids. The germline CDR1 and CDR2 sequences are ENHRY and SYGVKD. The chain's CDR3 is CAISQGQGLMNTEAFF. Here the CDR3 DNA reads TGTGCCATCAGTCAGGGACAGGGATTAATGAACACTGAAGCTTTCTTT.